This paragraph reports one T cell receptor (beta chain). Germline V CDR1 and CDR2: DFQATT, SNEGSKA (reference sequence). The junction had 5 bases not matched to a gene; V was cut back by 6 bases and J by 8 bases. The CDR3 contains 11 residues. These data originate in a study of T cell changes during pregnancy in multiple sclerosis. The assay was immunoSEQ multiplex PCR, and TCRdb's table has in-frame clones only and misses some. The data show 75,000 to 100,000 clones, approximately 92% seen once. The material was peripheral blood, obtained after pregnancy. The rearrangement uses TRBV20-1 and TRBJ1-2, with TRBD1 matching 8 bases. The TCR sequence derives from a female donor with multiple sclerosis, enrolled in a pregnancy study. Written as DNA, the CDR3 is TGCAGTGCAGGACAGGGCGTCGGCTACACCTTC. This sequence encodes CSAGQGVGYTF.